Each of the 27 T cell receptor beta chains below was sequenced from the same sample in a study of cytomegalovirus exposure and HLA in healthy donors. Primers for the PCR totalled 60 Vbeta and 13 Jbeta. The assay was immunoSEQ multiplex PCR, and TCRdb's table has in-frame clones only and misses some. The data hold 150,000 to 200,000 clones, with 80% observed a single time. The sample taken for sequencing was PBMCs. These receptors were obtained from a man younger than 35 in good health and CMV-seropositive.

This chain uses TRBV29-1 with TRBJ2-7; TRBD2 might be the D (6 bases). The V gene lost 6 bases and the J gene lost 3 bases, with 18 bases spanning the gap. This CDR3 has 14 residues. The germline CDR1 and CDR2 sequences are SQVTM and ANQGSEA. The DNA of the CDR3 is TGCAGCGTCTCGGGGGAGCAGAGTTTCTACGAGCAGTACTTC. This sequence encodes CSVSGEQSFYEQYF.

The V gene is TRBV7-6, the J gene TRBJ1-6; TRBD1 is a possible D gene (5 bases). The ends were cut back, 1 base at V and 0 bases at J, with 10 bases in the middle. This CDR3 has 17 residues. Germline V lookup: CDR1 SGHVS, CDR2 FNYEAQ. The DNA for the CDR3 is TGTGCCAGCAGCTTAGGGCCCAGGGCCTCCTATAATTCACCCCTCCACTTT. Protein sequence: CASSLGPRASYNSPLHF.

V and J are TRBV7-9 and TRBJ2-5; 12 positions agree with TRBD1. Germline trimming cut 5 bases from V and 6 bases from J; bases unmatched to any gene: 7. This CDR3 comprises 15 residues. Germline values: CDR1 SEHNR, CDR2 FQNEAQ (reference sequence). The CDR3 nucleotides are TGTGCCAGCAGCGCGGGACAGGGGGCAATGCAGACCCAGTACTTC. Amino acid sequence: CASSAGQGAMQTQYF. Drawing the rest from reference TRBV7-9 and TRBJ2-5, the complete variable domain is DTGVSQNPRHKITKRGQNVTFRCDPISEHNRLYWYRQTLGQGPEFLTYFQNEAQLEKSRLLSDRFSAERPKGSFSTLEIQRTEQGDSAMYLCASSAGQGAMQTQYFGPGTRLLVL.

The chain employs TRBV5-6 and TRBJ2-1; D is unclear. Germline CDR1 is SGHDT and CDR2 is YYEEEE. Trimming stripped 0 bases from V and 7 bases from J, with 2 bases between. CDR3 length: 11 residues. Here the CDR3 reads CASSLANEQFF. The CDR3 nucleotides are TGTGCCAGCAGCTTGGCGAATGAGCAGTTCTTC.

V and J are TRBV7-2 and TRBJ1-5, with 8 bases identical to TRBD1. This CDR3 is built from 15 residues. V gave up 5 bases and J gave up 7 bases; unmatched junction bases: 10. The V gene's germline CDR1 is SGHTA and CDR2 FQGNSA. In DNA, the CDR3 is TGTGCCAGCAGCCCGCAACAGGGGGGCGGCCAGCCCCAGCATTTT. It specifies CASSPQQGGGQPQHF.

V is TRBV15 and J is TRBJ2-7; D possibly corresponds to TRBD1 (5 bases). V was cut by 0 bases and J by 0 bases, with 12 bases left in between. CDR1 is LNHNV, CDR2 YYDKDF, per germline (reference sequence). CDR3 length equals 16 residues. Here the CDR3 reads CATSREKRGHSYEQYF. CDR3 nucleotides: TGTGCCACCAGCAGAGAGAAAAGGGGCCACTCCTACGAGCAGTACTTC.

The chain has TRBV5-5 and TRBJ2-1, with TRBD2 matching 9 bases. The V and J ends lost 7 bases and 4 bases, in that order; junction bases with no gene match: 6. There are 14 residues in the CDR3. CDR1 SGHKS and CDR2 YYEKEE come from the germline V gene (reference sequence). The CDR3 loop is CASRPLAGYNEQFF. CDR3 in DNA: TGTGCCAGCCGCCCCCTAGCGGGGTACAATGAGCAGTTCTTC.

This clone was counted a few times. The V and J genes are TRBV5-4 and TRBJ1-3; D is uncertain. Per the germline V gene, CDR1 is SGHNT and CDR2 is YYREEE (reference sequence). Trimming left V 0 bases short and J 2 bases short, with 12 bases between. The CDR3 extends over 16 amino acids. The CDR3 DNA sequence: TGTGCCAGCAGCTTGGACGGTTTTAAAGCTGGAAACACCATATATTTT. Translated, it gives CASSLDGFKAGNTIYF.

The chain uses TRBV6-6 and TRBJ1-1, with D uncertain. Germline values: CDR1 MNHNY, CDR2 SVGAGI (reference sequence). V lost 6 bases and J 0 bases, leaving 5 bases between the germline ends. CDR3 length: 12 amino acids. The DNA of the CDR3 is TGTGCCAGCAGACAAATGAACACTGAAGCTTTCTTT. It encodes CASRQMNTEAFF.

The V and J genes are TRBV25-1 and TRBJ2-5; possibly TRBD2 for D (5 bases). Trimming took off 2 bases at V and 7 bases at J, with 11 bases between the two ends. This CDR3 has 13 residues. Germline loops: CDR1 MGHDK, CDR2 SYGVNS. CDR3 in DNA: TGTGCCAGCAGTGAACCGGGCCGGGGGACCCAGTACTTC. This codes for CASSEPGRGTQYF. The whole variable domain, filled in from reference TRBV25-1 and TRBJ2-5, reads EADIYQTPRYLVIGTGKKITLECSQTMGHDKMYWYQQDPGMELHLIHYSYGVNSTEKGDLSSESTVSRIRTEHFPLTLESARPSHTSQYLCASSEPGRGTQYFGPGTRLLVL.

The DNA for the CDR3 is TGTGCCAGCAGTGAAGAAGGAGGACACGAGCAGTACTTC. As protein: CASSEEGGHEQYF. The V call is TRBV6-5, the J call TRBJ2-7; maybe TRBD2 (5 bases). From germline, CDR1 is MNHEY and CDR2 SVGAGI. This CDR3 spans 13 amino acids. Trimming took 5 bases from V and 5 from J, leaving 13 bases between them.

V and J are TRBV9 and TRBJ2-7; the match to TRBD1 covers 9 bases. V lost 4 bases to trimming and J lost 6 bases; unmatched junction nucleotides: 11. Germline-derived CDR1 and CDR2 are SGDLS and YYNGEE. The CDR3 spans 15 residues. The DNA for the CDR3 is TGTGCCAGCAGCCCCCGCCCCGGGACAGGGATCGAGCAGTACTTC. It encodes CASSPRPGTGIEQYF.

The CDR3 coding sequence is TGCAGCGTTGAAGTTCCGGGGGTTCGGAGAATGGGCACTGAAGCTTTCTTT. As protein: CSVEVPGVRRMGTEAFF. J is TRBJ1-1 and V is TRBV29-1; the D gene is possibly TRBD1 (5 bases). The CDR3 has 17 amino acids. Germline lookup yields CDR1 SQVTM and CDR2 ANQGSEA. The V end was cut by 1 base, the J end by 4 bases, with 22 bases between.

The chain carries TRBV7-3 and TRBJ1-1, with D possibly being TRBD1 (5 bases). The CDR3 is made up of 15 amino acids. Germline CDR1 and CDR2: SGHTA and FQGTGA. V lost 4 bases, J lost 4 bases, and 16 bases lay in between. The CDR3 loop is CASSSHGGVSTEAFF. DNA of the CDR3: TGTGCCAGCAGCTCCCACGGGGGGGTGAGCACTGAAGCTTTCTTT.

The table lists this clone with a few counts. The gene calls are TRBV9 and TRBJ1-2; 7 bases line up with TRBD1. Germline CDR1 reads SGDLS; CDR2 reads YYNGEE. V was clipped by 0 bases and J by 3 bases; unmatched bases: 2. The CDR3 runs 14 residues. The CDR3 nucleotides read TGTGCCAGCAGCGTAGACAGGGGATACTATGGCTACACCTTC. It specifies CASSVDRGYYGYTF.

For this clone: The same CDR3 also results from other DNA sequences found in this sample. The rearrangement links TRBV7-2 to TRBJ2-3; D possibly corresponds to TRBD2 (5 bases). Looked up from germline, CDR1 is SGHTA and CDR2 is FQGNSA. With 5 bases removed from V and 5 bases from J, the gap between germline ends came to 20 bases. The CDR3 extends over 16 amino acids. In DNA, the CDR3 is TGTGCCAGCAGCACTTCTAGTGGGAGCGAAAGAGATACGCAGTATTTT. Its protein product is CASSTSSGSERDTQYF.

The gene calls are TRBV6-5 and TRBJ1-5, with D perhaps TRBD1 (6 bases). V lost 0 bases, J lost 3 bases, and 12 bases lay in between. From germline, CDR1 is MNHEY and CDR2 SVGAGI. The CDR3 totals 16 residues. As DNA, the CDR3 is TGTGCCAGCAGTTACTCGTCGCGGGGGCTCAATCAGCCCCAGCATTTT. Its protein is CASSYSSRGLNQPQHF.

The genes are TRBV15 and TRBJ2-4, with TRBD1 identical over 11 bases. The CDR3 sequence is 15 residues long. Trimming took 8 bases from V and 0 from J; bases not matched to a gene: 3. The V gene's germline CDR1 is LNHNV and CDR2 YYDKDF (reference sequence). The chain's CDR3 is CATGDRGLAKNIQYF. CDR3 nucleotide sequence: TGTGCCACCGGGGACAGGGGGTTAGCCAAAAACATTCAGTACTTC.

The gene calls are TRBV19 and TRBJ2-1, with 13 positions matching TRBD2. V lost 5 bases, J lost 8 bases, and 9 bases stayed unmatched. CDR3 length: 16 amino acids. Germline-derived CDR1 and CDR2 are LNHDA and SQIVND (reference sequence). The chain's CDR3 is CASSVPTSGRAHEQFF. As DNA, the CDR3 is TGTGCCAGTAGTGTCCCTACTAGCGGGAGGGCCCATGAGCAGTTCTTC.

This chain connects TRBV15 to TRBJ2-7, with D possibly TRBD1 on 5 matching bases. The CDR3 contains 14 residues. CDR1 is LNHNV and CDR2 is YYDKDF in the germline V gene (reference sequence). Trimming removed 3 bases at V and 3 bases at J, with 12 bases between. The CDR3 sequence: CATSSLGQFYEQYF. CDR3 bases: TGTGCCACCAGCAGCCTCGGACAATTCTACGAGCAGTACTTC. Full variable domain (remainder filled in from reference TRBV15 and TRBJ2-7): DAMVIQNPRYQVTQFGKPVTLSCSQTLNHNVMYWYQQKSSQAPKLLFHYYDKDFNNEADTPDNFQSRRPNTSFCFLDIRSPGLGDTAMYLCATSSLGQFYEQYFGPGTRLTVT.

The chain is built from TRBV9 and TRBJ1-5, with no clear D. Trimming left V 0 bases short and J 3 bases short, with 7 bases between. CDR1 is SGDLS, CDR2 YYNGEE, per germline. The CDR3 consists of 14 residues. The CDR3 DNA follows: TGTGCCAGCAGCGTAGGGCATGTCAATCAGCCCCAGCATTTT. Amino acid sequence: CASSVGHVNQPQHF.

This chain connects TRBV7-9 to TRBJ2-3, with D perhaps TRBD1 (6 bases). The CDR3 totals 14 residues. Trimming cost V 2 bases and J 4 bases, with 10 bases left between them. Germline V lookup: CDR1 SEHNR, CDR2 FQNEAQ (reference sequence). The CDR3 nucleotides read TGTGCCAGCAGCTTAAACAGGGAGCCAGATACGCAGTATTTT. It translates to CASSLNREPDTQYF.

The V and J genes are TRBV19 and TRBJ2-1, with 14 positions matching TRBD2. Unmatched junction bases numbered 3, after V lost 4 bases and J lost 4 bases. Germline CDR1 LNHDA, CDR2 SQIVND (reference sequence). The CDR3 extends over 16 amino acids. CDR3 nucleotide sequence: TGTGCCAGTAGTACGGGACTAGCGGGAGTATACAATGAGCAGTTCTTC. The encoded protein is CASSTGLAGVYNEQFF.

The rearrangement joins TRBV29-1 to TRBJ2-2; TRBD1 matches 7 bases. CDR3 length: 16 amino acids. V was clipped by 4 bases and J by 0 bases; unmatched bases: 8. CDR1 SQVTM and CDR2 ANQGSEA come from the germline V gene. The CDR3 DNA reads TGCAGCGTTGCATACAGGGGCCAGGCGAACACCGGGGAGCTGTTTTTT. Protein: CSVAYRGQANTGELFF.

The chain links TRBV7-9 to TRBJ2-1; 7 nucleotides line up with TRBD2. Germline lookup yields CDR1 SEHNR and CDR2 FQNEAQ (reference sequence). The CDR3 loop spans 14 amino acids. Unmatched junction bases numbered 2, after V lost 3 bases and J lost 3 bases. The CDR3 loop reads CASSLSSGYNEQFF. Written as DNA, the CDR3 is TGTGCCAGCAGCTTGTCTAGCGGCTACAATGAGCAGTTCTTC.

The chain couples TRBV7-9 to TRBJ1-5; 8 nucleotides line up with TRBD1. This CDR3 region has 12 residues. Germline CDR1 SEHNR, CDR2 FQNEAQ (reference sequence). V was clipped by 7 bases and J by 6 bases; unmatched bases: 2. The CDR3 region has the DNA TGTGCCAGCACCAGGGGGCTTCAGCCCCAGCATTTT. Its protein product is CASTRGLQPQHF. The full variable domain, completed using reference TRBV7-9 and TRBJ1-5, is DTGVSQNPRHKITKRGQNVTFRCDPISEHNRLYWYRQTLGQGPEFLTYFQNEAQLEKSRLLSDRFSAERPKGSFSTLEIQRTEQGDSAMYLCASTRGLQPQHFGDGTRLSIL.

The V gene is TRBV25-1, the J gene TRBJ1-2, with D unclear. The CDR3 covers 12 residues. Trimming removed 6 bases at V and 4 bases at J, with 9 bases between. Germline V CDR1 and CDR2: MGHDK, SYGVNS. The CDR3: CASRSESYGYTF. DNA of the CDR3: TGTGCCAGCAGGTCAGAAAGCTATGGCTACACCTTC.